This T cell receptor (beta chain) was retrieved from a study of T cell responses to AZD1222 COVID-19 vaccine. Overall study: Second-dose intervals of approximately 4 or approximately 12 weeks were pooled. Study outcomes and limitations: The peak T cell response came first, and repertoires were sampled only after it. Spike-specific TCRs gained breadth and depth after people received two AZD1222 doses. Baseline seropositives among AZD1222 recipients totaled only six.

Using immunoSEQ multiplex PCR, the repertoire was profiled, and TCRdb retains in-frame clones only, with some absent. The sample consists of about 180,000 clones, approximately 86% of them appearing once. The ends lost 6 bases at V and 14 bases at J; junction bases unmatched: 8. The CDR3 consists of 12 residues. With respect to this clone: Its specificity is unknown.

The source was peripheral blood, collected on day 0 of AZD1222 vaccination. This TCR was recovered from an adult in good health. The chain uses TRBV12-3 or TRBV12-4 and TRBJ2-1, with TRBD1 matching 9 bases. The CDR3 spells CASRPGTGREFF. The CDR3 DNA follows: TGTGCCAGCAGACCTGGGACAGGGCGAGAGTTCTTC.